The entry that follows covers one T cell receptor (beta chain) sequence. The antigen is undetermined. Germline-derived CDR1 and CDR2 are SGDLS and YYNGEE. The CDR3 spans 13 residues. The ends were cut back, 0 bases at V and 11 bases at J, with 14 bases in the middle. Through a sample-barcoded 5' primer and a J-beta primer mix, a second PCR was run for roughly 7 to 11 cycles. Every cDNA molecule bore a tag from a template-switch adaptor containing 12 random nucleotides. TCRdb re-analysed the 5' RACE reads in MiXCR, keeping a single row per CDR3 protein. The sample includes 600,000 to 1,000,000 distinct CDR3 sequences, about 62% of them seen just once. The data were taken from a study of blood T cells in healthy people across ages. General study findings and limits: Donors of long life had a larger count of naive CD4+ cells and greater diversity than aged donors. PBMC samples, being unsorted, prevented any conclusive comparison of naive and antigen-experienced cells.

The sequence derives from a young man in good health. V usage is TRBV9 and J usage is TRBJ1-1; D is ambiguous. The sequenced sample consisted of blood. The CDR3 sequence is CASSVVPREKAFF. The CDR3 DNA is TGTGCCAGCAGCGTAGTCCCCCGGGAGAAGGCTTTCTTT.